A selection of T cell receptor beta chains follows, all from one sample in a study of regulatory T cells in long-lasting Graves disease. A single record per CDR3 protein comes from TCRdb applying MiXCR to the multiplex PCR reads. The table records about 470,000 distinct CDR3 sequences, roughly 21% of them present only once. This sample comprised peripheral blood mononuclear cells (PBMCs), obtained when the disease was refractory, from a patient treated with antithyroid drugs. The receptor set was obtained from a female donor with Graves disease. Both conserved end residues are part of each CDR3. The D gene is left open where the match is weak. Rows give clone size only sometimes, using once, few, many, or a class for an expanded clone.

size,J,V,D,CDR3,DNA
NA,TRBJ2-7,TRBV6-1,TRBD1,CASSSDRGRNEQYF,TGTGCCAGCAGCTCGGACAGGGGGCGGAACGAGCAGTACTTC
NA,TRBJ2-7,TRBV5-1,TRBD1,CASSPMTIRGEQYF,TGCGCCAGCAGCCCCATGACAATCAGGGGGGAGCAGTACTTC
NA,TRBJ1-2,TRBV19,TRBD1,CASSIVSGTGDYGYTF,TGTGCCAGTAGTATAGTGAGCGGGACAGGGGACTATGGCTACACCTTC
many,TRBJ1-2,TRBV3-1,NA,CASSQGQNYGYTF,TGTGCCAGCAGCCAAGGTCAGAACTATGGCTACACCTTC
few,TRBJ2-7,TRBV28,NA,CASEEGNGSYEQYF,TGTGCCAGCGAAGAAGGCAATGGCTCCTACGAGCAGTACTTC
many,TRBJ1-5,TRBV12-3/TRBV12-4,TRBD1,CASTNRGGNQPQHF,TGTGCCAGCACCAACAGGGGAGGGAATCAGCCCCAGCATTTT
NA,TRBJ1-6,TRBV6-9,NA,CASSSTPGPMNSPLHF,TGTGCCAGCAGTTCGACCCCGGGGCCGATGAATTCACCCCTCCACTTT
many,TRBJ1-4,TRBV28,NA,CASSPGHEKLFF,TGTGCCAGCAGTCCAGGGCATGAAAAACTGTTTTTT
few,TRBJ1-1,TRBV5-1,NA,CASSLGSGIGEAFF,TGCGCCAGCAGCTTGGGTTCGGGGATAGGTGAAGCTTTCTTT
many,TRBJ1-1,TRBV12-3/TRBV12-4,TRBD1,CASLQGGRTEAFF,TGTGCCAGCTTACAGGGGGGAAGGACTGAAGCTTTCTTT
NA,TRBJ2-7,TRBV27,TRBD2,CASSDPTSGIQYF,TGTGCCAGCAGTGACCCGACTAGCGGGATTCAGTACTTC
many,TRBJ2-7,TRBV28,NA,CASSLRGLVSYEQYF,TGTGCCAGCAGTTTGCGGGGACTGGTTTCCTACGAGCAGTACTTC
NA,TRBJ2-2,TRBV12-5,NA,CASGLVGLNTGELFF,TGTGCTAGTGGTTTGGTGGGTCTGAACACCGGGGAGCTGTTTTTT
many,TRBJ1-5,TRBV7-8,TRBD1,CASSLAGTVHQPQHF,TGTGCCAGCAGCCTTGCGGGGACAGTTCATCAGCCCCAGCATTTT
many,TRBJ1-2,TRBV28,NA,CASRKNYGYTF,TGTGCCAGCAGGAAGAACTATGGCTACACCTTC
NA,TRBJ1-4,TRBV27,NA,CASSPRNLATNEKLFF,TGTGCCAGCAGTCCGCGGAACCTTGCAACTAATGAAAAACTGTTTTTT
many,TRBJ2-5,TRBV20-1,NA,CSARDSQAPYQETQYF,TGCAGTGCTAGAGATTCGCAGGCCCCGTACCAAGAGACCCAGTACTTC
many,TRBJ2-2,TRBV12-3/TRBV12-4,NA,CASSRTVENTGELFF,TGTGCCAGCAGTCGGACGGTGGAGAACACCGGGGAGCTGTTTTTT
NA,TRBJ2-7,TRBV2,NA,CASSILVNGGYEQYF,TGTGCCAGTAGTATTCTAGTTAACGGGGGCTACGAGCAGTACTTC
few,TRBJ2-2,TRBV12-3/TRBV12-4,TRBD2,CASSLAPSGGRSGELFF,TGTGCCAGCAGTTTAGCTCCCAGCGGGGGGAGATCCGGGGAGCTGTTTTTT
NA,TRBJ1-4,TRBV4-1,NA,CASSQPIQKEKKLFF,TGCGCCAGCAGCCAACCTATCCAAAAGGAGAAAAAACTGTTTTTT
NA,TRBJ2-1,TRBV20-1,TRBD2,CSAPISGGYNEQFF,TGCAGTGCTCCAATTAGCGGGGGCTACAATGAGCAGTTCTTC
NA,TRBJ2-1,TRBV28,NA,CASMSTGLREQFF,TGTGCCAGCATGAGCACGGGTTTGAGAGAGCAGTTCTTC
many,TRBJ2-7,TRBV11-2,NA,CASSLGPGVPYEQYF,TGTGCCAGCAGCTTAGGTCCGGGAGTCCCCTACGAGCAGTACTTC
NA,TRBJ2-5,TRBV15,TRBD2,CAISRDLRTSGKETQYF,TGCGCCATCAGCAGAGATTTGAGGACTAGCGGGAAAGAGACCCAGTACTTC
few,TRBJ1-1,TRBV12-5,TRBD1,CASGLVTGQKNTEAFF,TGTGCTAGTGGTTTGGTAACGGGACAGAAGAACACTGAAGCTTTCTTT
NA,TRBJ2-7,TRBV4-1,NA,CASSQERAGDNYEQYF,TGCGCCAGCAGCCAAGAGAGAGCAGGGGACAACTACGAGCAGTACTTC
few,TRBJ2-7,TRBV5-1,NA,CASSLGPLGGYEQYF,TGCGCCAGCAGCTTGGGTCCCTTAGGAGGCTACGAGCAGTACTTC
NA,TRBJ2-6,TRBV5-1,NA,CASSLVTGSGANVLTF,TGCGCCAGCAGCTTGGTAACGGGGTCTGGGGCCAACGTCCTGACTTTC
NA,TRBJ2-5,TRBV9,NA,CASSVAGVPFQETQYF,TGTGCCAGCAGCGTAGCGGGTGTACCGTTCCAAGAGACCCAGTACTTC
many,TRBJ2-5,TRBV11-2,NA,CASSYPSGRETQYF,TGTGCCAGCAGCTACCCATCCGGCCGAGAGACCCAGTACTTC
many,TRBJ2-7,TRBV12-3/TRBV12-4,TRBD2,CASSLAILAGEQYF,TGTGCCAGCAGTTTAGCGATTCTAGCGGGCGAGCAGTACTTC